The 17 T cell receptor beta chains below come from one sample, sequenced in a study of blood T cell repertoires in COVID-19. Data came from immunoSEQ multiplex PCR; TCRdb stores just in-frame clones and leaves some out. The table lists about 350,000 clones, roughly 87% of them singletons. Specimen: peripheral blood. These TCRs come from a woman aged 55-69 years with COVID-19, enrolled during active disease.

V and J are TRBV28 and TRBJ1-2; perhaps TRBD1 as D (6 bases). The germline gives CDR1 MDHEN, CDR2 SYDVKM. V was cut by 8 bases and J by 8 bases, with 18 bases left in between. There are 13 residues in the CDR3. CDR3 loop: CASVHRAPGGYTF. CDR3 nucleotides: TGTGCCAGCGTCCACAGGGCCCCCGGGGGCTACACCTTC.

This chain links TRBV23-1 with TRBJ1-1; D is undetermined. TRBV23-1 is classed as an ORF, of uncertain function. With 4 bases removed from V and 0 bases from J, the gap between germline ends came to 9 bases. This CDR3 is built from 14 residues. The CDR3: CASSPKTMNTEAFF. CDR3 in DNA: TGCGCCAGCAGTCCGAAAACTATGAACACTGAAGCTTTCTTT.

The rearrangement links TRBV5-1 to TRBJ2-5, with 10 bases matching TRBD2. V dropped 3 bases and J dropped 4; count of bases not matched to a gene: 9. Germline CDR1 is SGHRS and CDR2 is YFSETQ. CDR3 length: 16 residues. This CDR3 is CASSSPERGGVETQYF. CDR3 DNA sequence: TGCGCCAGCAGCTCTCCCGAGCGGGGGGGTGTAGAGACCCAGTACTTC.

CDR3 DNA sequence: TGTGCCAGCAGCTTGAGACTAGCGGGGGGGACAGATACGCAGTATTTT. Amino acids: CASSLRLAGGTDTQYF. The V and J genes are TRBV11-3 and TRBJ2-3; 14 bases fit TRBD2. Germline V lookup: CDR1 SGHNT, CDR2 YENEEA. The CDR3 extends over 16 amino acids. The J segment lost 3 bases and the V segment lost 3 bases, leaving 2 bases of the junction unmatched.

This clone was found a few times. The rearrangement links TRBV4-1 to TRBJ2-2, with 10 bases lining up with TRBD1. The CDR3 is 17 residues long. V lost 0 bases and J lost 7; bases outside the gene matches: 8. Germline assignment: CDR1 MGHRA and CDR2 YSYEKL. CDR3 in amino acids: CASSQDLDRGHGGELFF. The CDR3 DNA reads TGCGCCAGCAGCCAAGATCTCGACAGGGGGCATGGCGGGGAGCTGTTTTTT.

This clone occurred once. This sequence joins TRBV7-9 and TRBJ2-1; 7 bases agree with TRBD1. Trimming took 5 bases from V and 6 from J; bases not matched to a gene: 10. Germline V lookup: CDR1 SEHNR, CDR2 FQNEAQ (reference sequence). CDR3 length: 15 residues. CDR3 amino acids: CASSLLTGRSNEQFF. The CDR3 DNA reads TGTGCCAGCAGCCTGTTGACAGGGCGAAGCAATGAGCAGTTCTTC.

A remark on this clone: Within the sample, other DNA sequences also encode this same CDR3. V gene TRBV28 combines with J gene TRBJ1-4; D unresolved. The CDR3 spans 11 residues. Trimming took off 3 bases at V and 8 bases at J, with 4 bases between the two ends. Germline loops: CDR1 MDHEN, CDR2 SYDVKM. The CDR3 protein is CASSLREKLFF. The CDR3 DNA follows: TGTGCCAGCAGTTTGCGGGAAAAACTGTTTTTT.

This chain joins TRBV6-5 and TRBJ1-1, with D maybe TRBD1 (6 bases). V lost 7 bases and J 1 base, leaving 7 bases between the germline ends. This CDR3 comprises 12 residues. Looked up from germline, CDR1 is MNHEY and CDR2 is SVGAGI. In DNA, the CDR3 is TGTGCCAGCACCAGGGGGAACACTGAAGCTTTCTTT. Amino acid sequence: CASTRGNTEAFF.

The gene calls are TRBV11-2 and TRBJ1-3; weak D call: TRBD1 (6 bases). This CDR3 is built from 18 residues. Germline V gene sequence: CDR1 SGHAT, CDR2 FQNNGV. V shed 2 bases and J shed 0 bases, with 17 bases lying between them. The CDR3: CASSLKIWTAVSGNTIYF. In DNA form, the CDR3 reads TGTGCCAGCAGCTTAAAGATTTGGACAGCCGTCTCTGGAAACACCATATATTTT.

J is TRBJ2-1 and V is TRBV3-1 (or the pseudogene TRBV3-2), with 7 bases fitting TRBD2. CDR3 length: 13 residues. The V and J ends lost 1 base and 9 bases, in that order; junction bases with no gene match: 3. Germline CDR1 LGHDT, CDR2 YNNKEL (reference sequence). CDR3 loop: CASSQAAGVEQFF. CDR3 DNA: TGTGCCAGCAGCCAAGCCGCGGGGGTTGAGCAGTTCTTC.

This chain's CDR3 is CASSLAPRSYEQYF. The CDR3 region has the DNA TGCGCCAGCAGCTTGGCCCCCAGGTCCTACGAGCAGTACTTC. This chain joins TRBV5-1 and TRBJ2-7; D not resolved. CDR1 and CDR2 (germline): SGHRS, YFSETQ. The CDR3 consists of 14 residues. The V end lost 0 bases, the J end lost 1 base, and 8 bases lay between the germline ends.

V gene TRBV7-8 combines with J gene TRBJ2-5, with D possibly matching TRBD2 (7 bases). The CDR3 is made up of 14 amino acids. Trimming left V 0 bases short and J 4 bases short, with 9 bases between. The germline CDR1 and CDR2 sequences are SGHVS and FQNEAQ. Written as DNA, the CDR3 is TGTGCCAGCAGCTTAGCGGGGGGGCCAGAGACCCAGTACTTC. Protein product: CASSLAGGPETQYF.

The V call is TRBV3-1 (or the pseudogene TRBV3-2), the J call TRBJ1-3; 8 bases are shared with TRBD1. The CDR3 totals 16 residues. The germline gives CDR1 LGHDT, CDR2 YNNKEL (reference sequence). After removal of 4 bases from V and 0 bases from J, the junction contained 5 bases not matched to a gene. In DNA, the CDR3 is TGTGCCAGCAGCCCCCAGGGGGCGAGCTCTGGAAACACCATATATTTT. This translates into CASSPQGASSGNTIYF.

The chain links TRBV25-1 to TRBJ2-6, with TRBD1 as a possible D gene (6 bases). Trimming stripped 3 bases from V and 0 bases from J, with 15 bases between. Germline V CDR1 and CDR2: MGHDK, SYGVNS. This CDR3 contains 18 residues. The CDR3 sequence: CASSDKIGQNSGANVLTF. DNA of the CDR3: TGTGCCAGCAGTGACAAGATTGGACAGAACTCTGGGGCCAACGTCCTGACTTTC.

The genes are TRBV6-5 and TRBJ1-2; D perhaps matches TRBD1 (6 bases). The germline V gene has CDR1 MNHEY and CDR2 SVGAGI. CDR3 size: 13 residues. V was shortened by 2 bases and J by 4 bases, with 8 bases between the two germline ends. The CDR3 region has the DNA TGTGCCAGCAGTTACGCACAGGGCTATGGCTACACCTTC. Encoded protein: CASSYAQGYGYTF.

The chain is built from TRBV7-6 and TRBJ2-2; tentatively, D is TRBD1 (6 bases). Trimming shortened V by 5 bases and J by 0 bases, and 13 bases separated the two germline ends. From germline, CDR1 is SGHVS and CDR2 FNYEAQ. CDR3 length equals 16 residues. The CDR3 sequence is CASSPGTQANTGELFF. The CDR3 coding sequence is TGTGCCAGCAGCCCAGGGACACAGGCGAACACCGGGGAGCTGTTTTTT.

The chain joins TRBV6-6 to TRBJ1-1; D possibly corresponds to TRBD1 (5 bases). The CDR3 is 13 amino acids. Germline V gene sequence: CDR1 MNHNY, CDR2 SVGAGI (reference sequence). V dropped 5 bases and J dropped 3 bases, with 10 bases sitting between them. The DNA of the CDR3 is TGTGCCAGCAGTCCACCAGGGTACACTGAAGCTTTCTTT. Encoded protein: CASSPPGYTEAFF.